This T cell receptor (beta chain) was documented in a study of spatial heterogeneity in lung cancer. As for the study in general: Patients with untreated early-stage non-small cell lung cancer, numbering more than 55, were the donors. Researchers sequenced follow-up PBMC samples if they had them, and these came a median of approximately 2 years after resection. Findings and caveats of the study: Tumor TCRs that were ubiquitous and expanded showed up in blood more at resection than follow-up.

All TCR cDNA molecules were individually tagged with a unique molecular identifier. TCRdb re-called the 5' RACE reads with MiXCR, one entry per CDR3 protein. Here the sample spans roughly 11,000 distinct CDR3 sequences, over 9.5% being singletons. On this clonotype: The antigen is undetermined.

The sample's time point: blood at routine non-recurrence follow-up after resection. CDR1 and CDR2 from the germline V gene are LGHNA and YNFKEQ. This CDR3 is 16 amino acids long. Losses at the gene ends were 4 bases for V and 10 bases for J; bases not matched to a gene: 14. The V call is TRBV4-2, the J call TRBJ2-3, with 10 bases identical to TRBD2. The TCR originated in a female donor with early-stage non-small cell lung cancer. The material sequenced was PBMCs, taken at follow-up. The CDR3 DNA is TGTGCCAGCAGCCCCCGGACTAGCGGAGAGGGCAGGGCGCAGTATTTT. It translates to CASSPRTSGEGRAQYF.